This passage covers 25 T cell receptor beta chains from one sample sequenced in a study of T cell clusters in autoimmune cytopenias. Each sample's input was around 250 ng genomic DNA, 38,000 or so genome equivalents. TRB rearrangements were amplified by touch-down multiplex PCR with mixed TRB-A/B primers. Reanalyzing the multiplex PCR reads, TCRdb keeps one entry per CDR3 protein, without DNA. This listing includes more than 4,500 distinct CDR3 sequences. These data were also filed under a second study, of T cell repertoires in aging, cancer and after chemotherapy.

Sequenced sample: peripheral blood. These receptors all come from a human donor in good health.

By frequency, this clonotype registers medium-sized (0.01 to 0.1%). The V call is TRBV6-5, the J call TRBJ1-6; TCRdb picks TRBD1, but there is no DNA to check that call. Germline CDR1 reads MNHEY; CDR2 reads SVGAGI. The length of the CDR3 is 15 residues. The CDR3 region is CASKGGRGYNSPLHF.

This clonotype is identified as medium-sized from frequency. V and J are TRBV19 and TRBJ2-7; absent DNA, TCRdb's TRBD2 call cannot be checked. Germline CDR1 and CDR2: LNHDA and SQIVND (reference sequence). The CDR3 sequence is 14 residues long. The CDR3 loop reads CATQNSGRVNEQYF.

Judged by frequency, this clonotype is medium-sized. The chain links TRBV19 to TRBJ1-6. This CDR3 has 13 amino acids. Germline loops: CDR1 LNHDA, CDR2 SQIVND (reference sequence). The CDR3 sequence is CASSGRWNSPLHF.

In terms of frequency, this clonotype is medium-sized. The chain couples TRBV19 to TRBJ2-6; the D call from TCRdb, TRBD2, cannot be confirmed without DNA. The V gene's germline CDR1 is LNHDA and CDR2 SQIVND (reference sequence). The CDR3 consists of 17 residues. The CDR3 reads CASSPQIGDSGANVLTF. Full variable domain (outside the CDR3, taken from reference TRBV19 and TRBJ2-6): DGGITQSPKYLFRKEGQNVTLSCEQNLNHDAMYWYRQDPGQGLRLIYYSQIVNDFQKGDIAEGYSVSREKKESFPLTVTSAQKNPTAFYLCASSPQIGDSGANVLTFGAGSRLTVL.

This clonotype is identified as medium-sized (0.01 to 0.1%) from frequency. The V and J genes are TRBV27 and TRBJ2-7; as DNA is missing, the TRBD2 call by TCRdb cannot be tested. In germline, CDR1 is MNHEY, CDR2 SMNVEV (reference sequence). This CDR3 is 15 amino acids long. The chain's CDR3 is CASSIGSGWAYEQYF.

The J gene is TRBJ2-2, the V gene TRBV27; the D gene TCRdb calls, TRBD1, cannot be checked with no DNA. Germline-derived CDR1 and CDR2 are MNHEY and SMNVEV (reference sequence). The CDR3 consists of 18 residues. The CDR3 spells CASSPLGGREKTVGELFF.

The chain has TRBV5-5 and TRBJ1-2; TCRdb's D call, TRBD1, is unchecked because there is no DNA. Germline V gene lookup returns CDR1 SGHKS and CDR2 YYEKEE (reference sequence). The CDR3 has 14 residues. The CDR3 here is CASSLGDRVYGYTF. The full variable domain, in which reference TRBV5-5 and TRBJ1-2 provide the parts outside the CDR3, is DAGVTQSPTHLIKTRGQQVTLRCSPISGHKSVSWYQQVLGQGPQFIFQYYEKEERGRGNFPDRFSARQFPNYSSELNVNALLLGDSALYLCASSLGDRVYGYTFGSGTRLTVV.

This clonotype is medium-sized by frequency. The chain combines TRBV6-5 with TRBJ1-4; TCRdb designates TRBD1, a call that cannot be tested without DNA. The germline V gene encodes CDR1 MNHEY and CDR2 SVGAGI. The CDR3 contains 16 residues. The CDR3 sequence: CASSWGPGQGAGKLFF.

This clonotype is classed as medium-sized by frequency. The chain joins TRBV27 to TRBJ2-5; absent DNA, TCRdb's TRBD1 call cannot be checked. CDR1 is MNHEY and CDR2 is SMNVEV in the germline V gene (reference sequence). This CDR3 is 16 amino acids long. CDR3: CASSLSRPYRGETQYF.

By frequency, this clonotype registers medium-sized. The chain is built from TRBV4-2 and TRBJ2-3; TCRdb's D call, TRBD2, is unchecked because there is no DNA. This CDR3 is built from 16 residues. CDR1 is LGHNA, CDR2 YNFKEQ, per germline. The CDR3 spells CASSQVSGGATDTQYF.

V and J are TRBV7-9 and TRBJ1-4; with no DNA, the TCRdb D assignment of TRBD1 cannot be verified. The germline V gene encodes CDR1 SEHNR and CDR2 FQNEAQ (reference sequence). There are 15 residues in the CDR3. The CDR3 loop reads CASSPQGARIEKLFF.

This clonotype shows up as medium-sized by frequency. V and J are TRBV29-1 and TRBJ2-3; TCRdb's D call of TRBD2 is untestable without DNA. This CDR3 has 18 residues. Germline V gives CDR1 SQVTM, CDR2 ANQGSEA. The CDR3 sequence is CSVVAFSTSGWSTDTQYF.

The rearrangement uses TRBV6-4 and TRBJ2-1; as DNA is missing, the TRBD2 call by TCRdb cannot be tested. The length of the CDR3 is 20 residues. CDR1 and CDR2 from the germline V gene are MRHNA and SNTAGT. CDR3 loop: CASSAAPTSGSQSSYNEQFF.

Measured by frequency, this clonotype is medium-sized. The chain combines TRBV19 with TRBJ2-1; with no DNA, the TCRdb D assignment of TRBD2 cannot be verified. Per germline, CDR1 LNHDA and CDR2 SQIVND (reference sequence). This CDR3 is 16 amino acids long. CDR3 sequence reads: CASSGRARLVVYEQFF. Full variable domain (remainder filled in from reference TRBV19 and TRBJ2-1): DGGITQSPKYLFRKEGQNVTLSCEQNLNHDAMYWYRQDPGQGLRLIYYSQIVNDFQKGDIAEGYSVSREKKESFPLTVTSAQKNPTAFYLCASSGRARLVVYEQFFGPGTRLTVL.

By frequency, this clonotype is medium-sized. V is TRBV27 and J is TRBJ2-5; TCRdb's D call, TRBD1, is unchecked because there is no DNA. Germline V gene sequence: CDR1 MNHEY, CDR2 SMNVEV (reference sequence). This CDR3 is 16 amino acids long. The chain's CDR3 is CASRLYGGWTQETQYF.

The chain's CDR3 is CASSLGGGSGNTIYF. This chain uses TRBV7-2 with TRBJ1-3; lacking DNA, the TRBD1 call made by TCRdb goes unchecked. The CDR3 covers 15 residues. Germline V gene lookup returns CDR1 SGHTA and CDR2 FQGNSA.

According to its frequency, this clonotype is medium-sized (0.01 to 0.1%). This rearrangement joins TRBV27 to TRBJ1-4; TCRdb gives TRBD1 as the D gene, but with no DNA this cannot be confirmed. The CDR3 is 13 residues long. The germline CDR1 and CDR2 sequences are MNHEY and SMNVEV (reference sequence). The CDR3 spells CASSSHRNEKLFF. Complete variable domain (other parts from reference TRBV27 and TRBJ1-4): EAQVTQNPRYLITVTGKKLTVTCSQNMNHEYMSWYRQDPGLGLRQIYYSMNVEVTDKGDVPEGYKVSRKEKRNFPLILESPSPNQTSLYFCASSSHRNEKLFFGSGTQLSVL.

In terms of frequency, this clonotype is medium-sized (0.01 to 0.1%). This chain uses TRBV15 with TRBJ1-2. Germline CDR1 and CDR2: LNHNV and YYDKDF (reference sequence). This CDR3 spans 15 amino acids. CDR3: CATSRDLVGLYGYTF.

The rearrangement joins TRBV5-6 to TRBJ2-4; TCRdb indicates TRBD2, and absent DNA this call remains unverified. CDR1 and CDR2 (germline): SGHDT, YYEEEE. The CDR3 totals 17 residues. The CDR3 region is CASSLRTDYRAKNIQYF.

J is TRBJ2-5 and V is TRBV24-1; without DNA, the TCRdb call of TRBD2 cannot be checked. The CDR3 extends over 20 amino acids. Per the germline V gene, CDR1 is KGHDR and CDR2 is SFDVKD. The CDR3 spells CATSDHQTGGGALAVETQYF.

The V gene is TRBV5-1, the J gene TRBJ2-2. CDR1 and CDR2 (germline): SGHRS, YFSETQ. The CDR3 is 16 residues long. This CDR3 is CASSLQVSGGNGELFF.

This clonotype shows up as medium-sized (0.01 to 0.1%) by frequency. V is TRBV6-1 and J is TRBJ1-1. Per germline, CDR1 MNHNS and CDR2 SASEGT. The CDR3 runs to 13 residues. The CDR3: CASRENLNTEAFF.

This clonotype ranks as medium-sized in terms of frequency. The chain combines TRBV6-1 with TRBJ2-2; the TCRdb D gene call, TRBD2, has no DNA to confirm it. Germline CDR1 is MNHNS and CDR2 is SASEGT. This CDR3 comprises 15 residues. CDR3 protein: CASVDGGADTGELFF.

This rearrangement joins TRBV19 to TRBJ1-1. CDR3 length: 15 amino acids. CDR1 is LNHDA, CDR2 SQIVND, per germline (reference sequence). The chain's CDR3 is CASSIRDSGNTEAFF. The full variable domain, its missing parts supplied by reference TRBV19 and TRBJ1-1, is DGGITQSPKYLFRKEGQNVTLSCEQNLNHDAMYWYRQDPGQGLRLIYYSQIVNDFQKGDIAEGYSVSREKKESFPLTVTSAQKNPTAFYLCASSIRDSGNTEAFFGQGTRLTVV.

This clonotype counts as medium-sized by frequency. The gene calls are TRBV6-4 and TRBJ2-3; with no DNA, the TCRdb D assignment of TRBD1 cannot be verified. CDR1 is MRHNA, CDR2 SNTAGT, per germline. There are 15 residues in the CDR3. CDR3: CASSEGQGFTDTQYF.